This TCR beta chain appears in the sequencing data of a study of blood T cell repertoires in COVID-19 (dated by TCRdb to the early 2020s). In terms of the full investigation: Collaborator samples came from the United States, Italy and Spain and covered acute and convalescent phases of COVID-19. The prospective study material was composed of cDNA or gDNA derived from T cells, B-cell-depleted T cells, or PBMCs. Deeply sampled blood TCRbeta repertoires from subjects exposed to, actively infected with, or recovered from COVID-19 were included in the dataset. A freely available public database, intended as a resource for researchers studying the immune response to SARS-CoV-2, is where the repertoires were released. Samples were obtained from the ongoing ImmuneRACE study (first 160 participants) and from about 1,300 subjects provided by 6 global collaborators. A de-identified subject ID, COVID-19 status, age in years and sex were almost always included in the sample metadata. Where available, HLA class I and class II types were taken from metadata supplied by the sample provider and were not determined by assay-based typing. Broad study findings and their caveats: Clinical and demographic metadata were provided uncurated, with the amount varying by source and participant.

In regard to this clone: What this receptor recognizes is not known. Base qualities are not recorded, but no much larger clone differs from it by a single base.

The trim is 0 bases for V and 1 base for J, with a gap of 19 bases between the germline ends. Spanning cysteine to phenylalanine, the CDR3 consists of 18 amino acids. Only the CDR3 DNA stays, 54 bases, in frame from base 1. The germline V gene specifies SGHVS as CDR1 and FQNEAQ as CDR2. The immunoSEQ Assay, a bias-controlled multiplex PCR, was used to amplify TCRbeta CDR3 regions from genomic DNA. The original pipeline was this. Nucleated cell counts per sample were estimated from amplification of reference gene primers within the assay. To quantify the absolute abundance of each unique TCRbeta CDR3 rearrangement, sequence reads were collapsed and filtered. For each sample, productive Simpson clonality was calculated as the square root of Simpson's diversity index across productive rearrangements. Sourced from immuneACCESS, this table was stored by TCRdb with only in-frame sequences that have V and J called. A share of the clones is absent; for the studies checked, an unresolved V gene accounts for under half, and the remainder has no known explanation. The V and J calls and the clone size are those of that table, but D and trimming were determined from the DNA. This sample lists around 120,000 clones; 85% to 90% were detected once. Together, the top ten hold 0.88% of the sample.

The collaborating institutions used their own protocols to collect whole blood in K2EDTA tubes. For TCRbeta analysis, collaborators shipped samples in one of three forms: frozen whole blood, isolated PBMCs, or DNA extracted from either of those sample types. This TCR was recovered from a woman aged 45-60 years with active or convalescent COVID-19. Sequenced material: peripheral blood. Here the chain combines TRBV7-8 and TRBJ2-7; the D gene identity is not certain. The DNA is as follows: TGTGCCAGCAGCTTAGCACCGCCGGTTAGCCGGAGATCCTACGAGCAGTACTTC. Its protein reads: CASSLAPPVSRRSYEQYF.